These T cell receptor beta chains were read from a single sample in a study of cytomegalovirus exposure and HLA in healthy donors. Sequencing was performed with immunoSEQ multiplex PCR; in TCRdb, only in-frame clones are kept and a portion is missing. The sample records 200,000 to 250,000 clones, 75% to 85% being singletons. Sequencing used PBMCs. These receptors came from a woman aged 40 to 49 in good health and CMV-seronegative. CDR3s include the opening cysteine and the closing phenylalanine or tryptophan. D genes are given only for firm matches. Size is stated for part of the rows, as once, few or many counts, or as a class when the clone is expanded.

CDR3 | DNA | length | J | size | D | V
CATSMGQVLLQETQYF | TGTGCCACCAGCATGGGACAGGTCCTGCTCCAAGAGACCCAGTACTTC | 16 | TRBJ2-5 | NA | TRBD1 | TRBV15
CASSLIAGEAYEQYF | TGTGCCAGCAGTTTAATCGCGGGGGAGGCCTACGAGCAGTACTTC | 15 | TRBJ2-7 | NA | TRBD2 | TRBV27
CASSYTGGTYEQYF | TGTGCCAGCAGTTACACAGGGGGAACCTACGAGCAGTACTTC | 14 | TRBJ2-7 | once | TRBD1 | TRBV6-5
CASSLDLGLTNEKLFF | TGTGCCAGCAGCTTAGACCTGGGACTCACTAATGAAAAACTGTTTTTT | 16 | TRBJ1-4 | NA | NA | TRBV11-2
CASRDRGRNEQYF | TGTGCCAGCAGGGACAGGGGGCGCAACGAGCAGTACTTC | 13 | TRBJ2-7 | few | TRBD1 | TRBV2
CASSQLGRGRGQETQYF | TGCGCCAGCAGCCAACTGGGACGTGGACGGGGGCAAGAGACCCAGTACTTC | 17 | TRBJ2-5 | NA | NA | TRBV4-1
CSTRQNNEQFF | TGCAGCACCAGACAAAACAATGAGCAGTTCTTC | 11 | TRBJ2-1 | NA | NA | TRBV29-1
CASSGLAALYEQYF | TGTGCCAGCAGTGGACTAGCGGCTCTCTACGAGCAGTACTTC | 14 | TRBJ2-7 | NA | TRBD2 | TRBV27
CASIRQGYNEQFF | TGTGCCAGCATCCGACAGGGCTACAATGAGCAGTTCTTC | 13 | TRBJ2-1 | NA | TRBD1 | TRBV6-1
CSSSFTASGGGDEQFF | TGTTCCAGCTCTTTTACGGCTTCGGGGGGGGGAGATGAGCAGTTCTTC | 16 | TRBJ2-1 | NA | TRBD2 | TRBV7-9
CASSFDTYSNQPQHF | TGTGCCAGTAGTTTCGACACGTATAGCAATCAGCCCCAGCATTTT | 15 | TRBJ1-5 | NA | NA | TRBV19
CASSFSGSGANVLTF | TGTGCCAGCAGCTTTAGCGGGTCCGGGGCCAACGTCCTGACTTTC | 15 | TRBJ2-6 | NA | TRBD2 | TRBV7-3
CVSSQETTGGPDTQYF | TGTGTCAGCAGCCAAGAAACAACGGGAGGCCCAGATACGCAGTATTTT | 16 | TRBJ2-3 | NA | TRBD2 | TRBV4-2
CASSWGTGGGYEQYF | TGTGCCAGCAGTTGGGGGACAGGGGGCGGGTACGAGCAGTACTTC | 15 | TRBJ2-7 | NA | TRBD1 | TRBV27